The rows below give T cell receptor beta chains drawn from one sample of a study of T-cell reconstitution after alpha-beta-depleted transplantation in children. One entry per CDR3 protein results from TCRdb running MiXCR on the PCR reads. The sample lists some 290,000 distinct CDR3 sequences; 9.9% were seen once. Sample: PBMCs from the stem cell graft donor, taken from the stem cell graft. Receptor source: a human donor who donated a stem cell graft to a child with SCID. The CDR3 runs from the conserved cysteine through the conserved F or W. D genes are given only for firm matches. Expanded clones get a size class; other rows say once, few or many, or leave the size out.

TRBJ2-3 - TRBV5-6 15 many CASTGGATSTDTQYF TGTGCCAGCACTGGGGGGGCGACCAGCACAGATACGCAGTATTTT
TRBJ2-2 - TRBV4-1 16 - CASSLWRDQVTGELFF TGCGCCAGCAGCCTCTGGAGGGACCAGGTTACCGGGGAGCTGTTTTTT
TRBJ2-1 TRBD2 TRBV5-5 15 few CASSVPTSGGGEQFF TGTGCCAGCAGCGTACCCACTAGCGGAGGAGGTGAGCAGTTCTTC
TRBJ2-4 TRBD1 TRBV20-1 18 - CSARDAAGGDRGLNIQYF TGCAGTGCTAGAGATGCTGCCGGCGGGGACAGGGGCCTGAACATTCAGTACTTC
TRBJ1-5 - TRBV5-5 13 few CASSLEGYQPQHF TGTGCCAGCAGCTTGGAAGGGTATCAGCCCCAGCATTTT
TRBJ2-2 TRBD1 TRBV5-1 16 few CASSPTGASNTGELFF TGCGCCAGCAGCCCTACAGGGGCTTCGAACACCGGGGAGCTGTTTTTT
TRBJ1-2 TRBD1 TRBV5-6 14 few CASSHWTGTYGYTF TGTGCCAGCAGCCACTGGACAGGGACCTATGGCTACACCTTC
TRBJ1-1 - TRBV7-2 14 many CASSLSGLGTEAFF TGTGCCAGCAGCTTGTCAGGGTTGGGCACTGAAGCTTTCTTT
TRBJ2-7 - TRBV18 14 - CASSHSHEEAEQYF TGTGCCAGCTCACACAGCCATGAGGAAGCCGAGCAGTACTTC
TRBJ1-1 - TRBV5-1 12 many CASSGKNPEAFF TGCGCCAGCAGCGGGAAAAACCCTGAAGCTTTCTTT
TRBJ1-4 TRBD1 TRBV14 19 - CASSVRDSTLLATNEKLFF TGTGCCAGCAGCGTCCGGGACAGTACCCTCCTTGCAACTAATGAAAAACTGTTTTTT
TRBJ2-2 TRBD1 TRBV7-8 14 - CASRLQGATGELFF TGTGCCAGCAGATTACAGGGGGCGACCGGGGAGCTGTTTTTT
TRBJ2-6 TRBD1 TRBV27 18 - CASSPRDREFSGANVLTF TGTGCCAGCAGCCCACGGGACAGGGAGTTCTCTGGGGCCAACGTCCTGACTTTC
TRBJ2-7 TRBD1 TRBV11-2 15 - CASSRAPGQPYEQYF TGTGCCAGCAGCCGAGCCCCGGGACAGCCCTACGAGCAGTACTTC
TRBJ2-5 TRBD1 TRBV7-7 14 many CASSFRQGQETQYF TGTGCCAGCAGCTTTAGACAGGGCCAAGAGACCCAGTACTTC
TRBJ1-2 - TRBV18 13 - CASSPQEGGGYTF TGTGCCAGCTCACCGCAGGAGGGCGGGGGCTACACCTTC
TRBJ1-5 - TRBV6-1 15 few CASLPGDSSNQPQHF TGTGCCAGCCTCCCCGGAGACAGTAGCAATCAGCCCCAGCATTTT
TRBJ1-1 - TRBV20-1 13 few CSARGQTNTEAFF TGCAGTGCTAGAGGACAAACCAACACTGAAGCTTTCTTT
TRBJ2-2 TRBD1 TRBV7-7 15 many CASRPGTGDTGELFF TGTGCCAGCAGGCCGGGGACAGGGGACACCGGGGAGCTGTTTTTT
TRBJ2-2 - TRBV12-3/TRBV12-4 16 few CASSLGLGATTGELFF TGTGCCAGCAGTTTAGGCCTGGGGGCGACCACCGGGGAGCTGTTTTTT
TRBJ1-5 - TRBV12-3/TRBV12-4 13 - CASSFTANQPQHF TGTGCCAGCAGTTTTACGGCTAATCAGCCCCAGCATTTT
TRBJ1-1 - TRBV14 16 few CASSQLAGRTNTEAFF TGTGCCAGCAGCCAATTGGCCGGTCGTACGAACACTGAAGCTTTCTTT
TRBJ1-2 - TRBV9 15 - CASSVSLGGVAGYTF TGTGCCAGCAGCGTCTCTTTAGGCGGAGTGGCTGGCTACACCTTC
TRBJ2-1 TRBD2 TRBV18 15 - CASSPKTSGTDEQFF TGTGCCAGCTCACCTAAGACTAGCGGGACGGATGAGCAGTTCTTC
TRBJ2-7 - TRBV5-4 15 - CASSEGSTVTYEQYF TGTGCCAGCAGCGAAGGTTCGACAGTAACCTACGAGCAGTACTTC
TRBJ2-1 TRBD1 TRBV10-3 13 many CATGDRADDEQFF TGTGCCACGGGCGACAGGGCTGATGATGAGCAGTTCTTC
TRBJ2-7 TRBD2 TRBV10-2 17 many CASSESFGTSGAYEQYF TGCGCCAGCAGTGAGTCCTTCGGGACTAGCGGGGCCTACGAGCAGTACTTC
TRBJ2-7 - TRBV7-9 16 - CASSAREEGVSYEQYF TGTGCCAGCAGCGCCCGTGAGGAGGGAGTATCCTACGAGCAGTACTTC
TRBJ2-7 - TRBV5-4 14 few CASSPDRNSYEQYF TGTGCCAGCAGCCCCGACAGGAATTCCTACGAGCAGTACTTC
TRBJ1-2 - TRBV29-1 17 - CSAGGRGVAPNNYGYTF TGCAGCGCCGGGGGCCGTGGGGTTGCACCCAATAACTATGGCTACACCTTC
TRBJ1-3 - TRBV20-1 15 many CSALNPLAGGNTIYF TGCAGTGCCCTTAATCCTCTCGCGGGAGGAAACACCATATATTTT
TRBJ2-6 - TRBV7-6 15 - CASSLQGAGANVLTF TGTGCCAGCAGCTTACAGGGAGCTGGGGCCAACGTCCTGACTTTC
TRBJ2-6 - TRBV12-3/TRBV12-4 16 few CASRMTGLSGANVLTF TGTGCCAGCAGGATGACAGGTTTATCTGGGGCCAACGTCCTGACTTTC
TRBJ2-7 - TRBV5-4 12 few CASSFESGEQYF TGTGCCAGCAGCTTTGAGAGTGGCGAGCAGTACTTC
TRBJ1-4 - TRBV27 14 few CASRRIPTNEKLFF TGTGCCAGCAGGAGGATTCCAACTAATGAAAAACTGTTTTTT
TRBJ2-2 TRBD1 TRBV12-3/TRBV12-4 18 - CASSLEKGAGHNTGELFF TGTGCCAGCAGTTTAGAGAAGGGGGCTGGTCATAACACCGGGGAGCTGTTTTTT